This TCR beta chain was sequenced for a study of shared clonotypes between healthy human individuals. Study details: Donor ages ranged 18 to 49 years: two women, a few men.

This CDR3 has 13 residues. The J segment lost 3 bases and the V segment lost 9 bases, leaving 7 bases of the junction unmatched. In germline, CDR1 is SGHRS, CDR2 YFSETQ. Data came from immunoSEQ multiplex PCR; TCRdb stores just in-frame clones and leaves some out. The sample records 650,000 to 800,000 clones, roughly 72% being singletons. This clone was observed a few times. Its target is unknown. Whole-study findings and limits: Researchers sampled only blood; tissue repertoires likely differ. About 5% of naive CD4 clonotypes were shared across a few donors. Some clonotypes were shared by all four sorted-subset donors, while others were not shared. The non-shared ones had lower generation probabilities than the shared ones.

The source material was memory CD4+ T cells sorted from blood. The subset here: CD45RA-negative fraction. The V and J genes are TRBV5-1 and TRBJ2-7, with TRBD1 identical over 9 bases. This receptor was obtained from a woman aged 25 to 45 in good health. The CDR3 sequence is CATAKGQGYEQYF. The CDR3, as DNA: TGCGCCACCGCCAAGGGACAGGGCTACGAGCAGTACTTC.